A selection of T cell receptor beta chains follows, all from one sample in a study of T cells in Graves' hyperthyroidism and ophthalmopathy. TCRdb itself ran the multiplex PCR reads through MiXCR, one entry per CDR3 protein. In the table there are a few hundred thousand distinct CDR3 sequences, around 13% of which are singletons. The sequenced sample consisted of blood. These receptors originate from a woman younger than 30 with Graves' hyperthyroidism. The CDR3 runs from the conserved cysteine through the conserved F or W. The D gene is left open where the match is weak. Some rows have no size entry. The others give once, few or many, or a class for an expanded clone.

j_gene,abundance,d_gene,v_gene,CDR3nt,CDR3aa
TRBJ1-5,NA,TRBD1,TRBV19,TGTGCCAGTAAGAGCACAGGGGGCCAGCCCCAGCATTTT,CASKSTGGQPQHF
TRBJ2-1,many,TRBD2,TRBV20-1,TGCAGTGCTGGGAGCGGGGGGTCGGTTCATGAGCAGTTCTTC,CSAGSGGSVHEQFF
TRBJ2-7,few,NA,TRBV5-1,TGCGCCAGCAGCCCTAGTTCGCAGGGCCGCAGGTACGAGCAGTACTTC,CASSPSSQGRRYEQYF
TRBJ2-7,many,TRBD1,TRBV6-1,TGTGCCAGCAGCCATACCGGGACAGGCACCTACGAGCAGTACTTC,CASSHTGTGTYEQYF
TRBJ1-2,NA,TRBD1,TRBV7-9,TGTGCCAGCAGCACGGGACAGGGGCTATATGGCTACACCTTC,CASSTGQGLYGYTF
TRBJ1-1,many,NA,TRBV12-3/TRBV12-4,TGTGCCAGCAGTTTCGGCACTGAAGCTTTCTTT,CASSFGTEAFF
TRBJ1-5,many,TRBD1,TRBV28,TGTGCCAGCAGGAGCCGGGACAGGCCAAATCAGCCCCAGCATTTT,CASRSRDRPNQPQHF
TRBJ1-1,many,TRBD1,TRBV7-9,TGTGCCAGCAGCTCCGCCGGGCTGACAGGGCCCTATATGAACACTGAAGCTTTCTTT,CASSSAGLTGPYMNTEAFF
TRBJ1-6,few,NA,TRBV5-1,TGCGCCAGCAGCTTGTACGTGGGAGAGGGGAATTCACCCCTCCACTTT,CASSLYVGEGNSPLHF
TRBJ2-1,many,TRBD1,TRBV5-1,TGCGCCAGCACCGAGGACAGGGAAGGAAATGAGCAGTTCTTC,CASTEDREGNEQFF
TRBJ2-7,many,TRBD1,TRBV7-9,TGTGCCAGCAGCTACGTACTCGGACAGGGATCCTACGAGCAGTACTTC,CASSYVLGQGSYEQYF
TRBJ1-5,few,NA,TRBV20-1,TGCAGTGCTAGGGGGGAGGACAATTTCCCCGGGCAGCCCCAGCATTTT,CSARGEDNFPGQPQHF
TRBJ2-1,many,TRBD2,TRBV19,TGTGCCAGTAGTACCCGACTAGCGGGAGTGGTTGAGCAGTTCTTC,CASSTRLAGVVEQFF
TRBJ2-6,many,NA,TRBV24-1,TGTGCCACCAGTGGAGTGGGGCTTGAAGCTGGGGCCAACGTCCTGACTTTC,CATSGVGLEAGANVLTF
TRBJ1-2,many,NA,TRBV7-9,TGTGCCAGCAGCTTGAAAGAGGGCAGCTATGGCTACACCTTC,CASSLKEGSYGYTF
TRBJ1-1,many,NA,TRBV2,TGTGCCAACTCGGGGGGCCTCCTATCCACTGAAGCTTTCTTT,CANSGGLLSTEAFF